Below, 28 T cell receptor beta chains from the same sample are listed, as sequenced in a study of T cell responses to AZD1222 COVID-19 vaccine. The repertoire was sequenced with immunoSEQ multiplex PCR; TCRdb's copy has only in-frame clones and lacks some. The data show around 140,000 clones, more than 85% seen once. This specimen consisted of peripheral blood, obtained 28 days after the second AZD1222 dose. The receptors shown here come from an adult who received the AZD1222 COVID-19 vaccine.

This clone was counted a single time. The chain carries TRBV19 and TRBJ2-1, with no clear D. In germline, CDR1 is LNHDA, CDR2 SQIVND (reference sequence). This CDR3 is 13 amino acids long. V dropped 4 bases and J dropped 5 bases, with 9 bases sitting between them. The CDR3 sequence is CASSTLQDNEQFF. The DNA of the CDR3 is TGTGCCAGTAGTACCCTTCAGGACAATGAGCAGTTCTTC.

This clone was counted once. This chain joins TRBV3-1 (or the pseudogene TRBV3-2) and TRBJ1-4; D gene unclear. The CDR3 contains 15 residues. From germline, CDR1 is LGHDT and CDR2 YNNKEL (reference sequence). With 4 bases removed from V and 2 bases from J, the gap between germline ends came to 11 bases. CDR3 in amino acids: CASSLGRVTNEKLFF. The CDR3 DNA is TGTGCCAGCAGCCTCGGAAGAGTGACTAATGAAAAACTGTTTTTT.

This clone has more than one count but fewer than ten. This chain links TRBV19 with TRBJ1-1; possibly TRBD1 for D (5 bases). Trimming took 4 bases from V and 1 from J, leaving 19 bases between them. The CDR3 runs 17 residues. Germline values: CDR1 LNHDA, CDR2 SQIVND (reference sequence). The CDR3 region is CASSTPRGGRKNTEAFF. The CDR3 nucleotides read TGTGCCAGTAGTACCCCCCGGGGGGGACGGAAGAACACTGAAGCTTTCTTT.

In DNA, the CDR3 is TGTGCCAGCAGTTACTCGACTAGCGGGGGGATTAGCACAGATACGCAGTATTTT. It encodes CASSYSTSGGISTDTQYF. This chain links TRBV6-2 or TRBV6-3 with TRBJ2-3; 13 bases are a match to TRBD2. Losses at the gene ends were 0 bases for V and 0 bases for J; bases not matched to a gene: 3. Germline CDR1 is MNHEY and CDR2 is SVGEGT. The CDR3 spans 18 residues.

The chain recombines TRBV4-1 with TRBJ1-6; 7 bases are a match to TRBD1. V shed 7 bases and J 0 bases; nucleotides not matched to a gene: 9. In germline, CDR1 is MGHRA, CDR2 YSYEKL. This CDR3 is 17 amino acids long. CDR3 loop: CASTRQGPSSYNSPLHF. The DNA of the CDR3 is TGCGCCAGCACCCGACAGGGCCCGAGCTCCTATAATTCACCCCTCCACTTT.

The chain employs TRBV5-6 and TRBJ2-7, with TRBD2 identical over 8 bases. The CDR3 covers 14 residues. J was trimmed by 1 base and V by 4 bases; bases with no gene match: 4. The germline V gene encodes CDR1 SGHDT and CDR2 YYEEEE. DNA for the CDR3: TGTGCCAGCAGCAGAGCGGGAGATTCCTACGAGCAGTACTTC. Amino acid sequence: CASSRAGDSYEQYF.

The V gene is TRBV15, the J gene TRBJ1-5, with D perhaps matching TRBD1 (5 bases). Germline CDR1 reads LNHNV; CDR2 reads YYDKDF (reference sequence). With 8 bases removed from V and 3 bases from J, the gap between germline ends came to 11 bases. The CDR3 spans 13 residues. This CDR3 is CATGRQTNQPQHF. The CDR3 DNA follows: TGTGCCACCGGTAGACAGACCAATCAGCCCCAGCATTTT.

V usage is TRBV2 and J usage is TRBJ1-1; tentative D call: TRBD1 (5 bases). Per germline, CDR1 SNHLY and CDR2 FYNNEI. V lost 4 bases and J lost 5, with 14 bases in between. The length of the CDR3 is 14 residues. The CDR3 DNA sequence: TGTGCCAGCAGTGTCCATGGGGCGGAAACTGAAGCTTTCTTT. It specifies CASSVHGAETEAFF.

The chain has TRBV5-6 and TRBJ1-2, with a tentative D call TRBD1 (6 bases). CDR1 and CDR2 from the germline V gene are SGHDT and YYEEEE. The CDR3 is made up of 14 amino acids. The V end lost 4 bases, the J end lost 5 bases, and 15 bases lay between the germline ends. The CDR3 protein is CASSVQGSRYGYTF. DNA of the CDR3: TGTGCCAGCAGCGTCCAGGGGTCCAGGTATGGCTACACCTTC.

V is TRBV11-3 and J is TRBJ1-6; D perhaps matches TRBD1 (6 bases). V shed 2 bases and J shed 6 bases, with 14 bases lying between them. The CDR3 totals 16 residues. CDR1 and CDR2 (germline): SGHNT, YENEEA. CDR3 sequence: CASSLSAGATNSPLHF. CDR3 coding DNA: TGTGCCAGCAGCTTATCTGCGGGGGCGACTAATTCACCCCTCCACTTT.

For the CDR3, the DNA is TGTGCCAGCTCACCCGGACAGGGAAACGCCGGGGAGCTGTTTTTT. Encoded protein: CASSPGQGNAGELFF. This sequence joins TRBV18 and TRBJ2-2; 8 bases agree with TRBD1. The CDR3 totals 15 residues. The germline gives CDR1 KGHSH, CDR2 LQKENI. With V trimmed by 3 bases and J by 6 bases, 6 bases remained unmatched.

The chain recombines TRBV4-3 with TRBJ2-3; 9 positions agree with TRBD2. Per the germline V gene, CDR1 is LGHNA and CDR2 is YSLEER. V was pared by 0 bases and J by 0 bases, with 4 bases of the junction left unmatched. The CDR3 consists of 17 residues. As DNA, the CDR3 is TGCGCCAGCAGCCAAGACCCTAGCGGGACTAGCACAGATACGCAGTATTTT. Translated, it gives CASSQDPSGTSTDTQYF.

The chain has TRBV29-1 and TRBJ1-1; D perhaps matches TRBD1 (6 bases). V was trimmed by 4 bases and J by 3 bases, leaving 15 bases between them. This CDR3 contains 14 residues. Looked up from germline, CDR1 is SQVTM and CDR2 is ANQGSEA. CDR3 region: CSVGAGGAHTEAFF. CDR3 DNA: TGCAGCGTTGGAGCGGGGGGCGCGCACACTGAAGCTTTCTTT.

This sequence joins TRBV7-8 and TRBJ2-7; a weak D match, TRBD1 (6 bases). The CDR3 has 17 residues. Trimming took off 3 bases at V and 1 base at J, with 19 bases between the two ends. Per germline, CDR1 SGHVS and CDR2 FQNEAQ. DNA for the CDR3: TGTGCCAGCAGCTTGGGGATTCACCGGGACACATCCTACGAGCAGTACTTC. Its translation is CASSLGIHRDTSYEQYF.

This rearrangement joins TRBV29-1 to TRBJ1-1, with D maybe TRBD1 (5 bases). The CDR3 runs to 11 residues. V was clipped by 5 bases and J by 6 bases, with 10 bases between them. Looked up from germline, CDR1 is SQVTM and CDR2 is ANQGSEA. CDR3 sequence reads: CSVTRGPEAFF. CDR3 sequence (DNA): TGCAGCGTTACGAGGGGCCCTGAAGCTTTCTTT.

The chain has TRBV7-9 and TRBJ1-4; possibly TRBD1 for D (5 bases). V lost 1 base and J 4 bases, leaving 10 bases between the germline ends. CDR1 is SEHNR and CDR2 is FQNEAQ in the germline V gene (reference sequence). This CDR3 region has 15 residues. The CDR3 loop reads CASSLVAGINEKLFF. CDR3 in DNA: TGTGCCAGCAGCTTAGTGGCAGGGATTAATGAAAAACTGTTTTTT.

The rearrangement uses TRBV7-6 and TRBJ1-4, with TRBD1 matching over 12 bases. CDR1 and CDR2 (germline): SGHVS, FNYEAQ. Germline trimming cut 5 bases from V and 10 bases from J; bases unmatched to any gene: 5. This CDR3 has 14 amino acids. The chain's CDR3 is CASSTGQGAGKLFF. The DNA of the CDR3 is TGTGCCAGCAGCACGGGACAGGGGGCTGGAAAACTGTTTTTT.

This chain uses TRBV30 with TRBJ1-6; D gene uncertain. Germline V gives CDR1 GTSNPN, CDR2 SVGIG (reference sequence). With 2 bases removed from V and 5 bases from J, the gap between germline ends came to 7 bases. This CDR3 comprises 13 residues. The CDR3 loop is CAWSSTDNSPLHF. CDR3 DNA sequence: TGTGCCTGGAGTTCGACCGATAATTCACCCCTCCACTTT.

This rearrangement joins TRBV6-1 to TRBJ2-7, with D possibly TRBD1 on 5 matching bases. This CDR3 is built from 13 residues. CDR1 is MNHNS, CDR2 SASEGT, per germline. Here the CDR3 reads CTTGAGNTYEQYF. Written as DNA, the CDR3 is TGTACAACTGGGGCAGGGAATACCTACGAGCAGTACTTC.

This clone was found once. In nucleotides, the CDR3 is TGTGCCAGTAGCCCGGGACAGGGGTGGAGTGGGCCCCAGCATTTT. Its translation is CASSPGQGWSGPQHF. This rearrangement joins TRBV19 to TRBJ1-5; 10 positions match TRBD1. CDR1 is LNHDA, CDR2 SQIVND, per germline (reference sequence). The CDR3 is 15 amino acids. V trimming: 6 bases; J trimming: 9 bases; junction bases outside the gene matches: 11. The variable domain in full, with the rest retrieved from reference TRBV19 and TRBJ1-5, is DGGITQSPKYLFRKEGQNVTLSCEQNLNHDAMYWYRQDPGQGLRLIYYSQIVNDFQKGDIAEGYSVSREKKESFPLTVTSAQKNPTAFYLCASSPGQGWSGPQHFGDGTRLSIL.

V is TRBV9 and J is TRBJ2-1; 7 bases are a match to TRBD2. The CDR3 covers 12 residues. Germline V gene sequence: CDR1 SGDLS, CDR2 YYNGEE. Trimming removed 3 bases from V and 12 bases from J; junction bases left unmatched: 6. DNA for the CDR3: TGTGCCAGCAGCGGAGCGGGGATGGGGCAGTTCTTC. Protein sequence: CASSGAGMGQFF.

The chain couples TRBV27 to TRBJ1-3, with D tentatively TRBD1 (6 bases). Trimming removed 5 bases from V and 0 bases from J, with 14 bases in between. The CDR3 is 16 amino acids. From germline, CDR1 is MNHEY and CDR2 SMNVEV (reference sequence). CDR3 amino acids: CASSPYRANSGNTIYF. The CDR3 bases are TGTGCCAGCAGTCCATACAGGGCTAACTCTGGAAACACCATATATTTT.

This clone was seen once. This chain connects TRBV7-2 to TRBJ1-3; D uncertain. CDR1 is SGHTA, CDR2 FQGNSA, per germline. Trimming removed 5 bases at V and 4 bases at J, with 18 bases between. The CDR3 runs to 16 residues. The CDR3 spells CASSRKVVGSGNTIYF. The CDR3, as DNA: TGTGCCAGCAGCCGCAAGGTAGTCGGGTCCGGAAACACCATATATTTT.

V is TRBV7-6 and J is TRBJ2-1; perhaps TRBD2 as D (5 bases). Germline V lookup: CDR1 SGHVS, CDR2 FNYEAQ. CDR3 size: 16 residues. Trimming took 0 bases from V and 4 from J, leaving 13 bases between them. The CDR3 region is CASSLAIGMGYNEQFF. As DNA, the CDR3 is TGTGCCAGCAGCTTAGCGATCGGGATGGGGTACAATGAGCAGTTCTTC.

The J gene is TRBJ1-1, the V gene TRBV3-1 (or the pseudogene TRBV3-2); possible D gene TRBD1, 5 bases. Trimming shortened V by 0 bases and J by 10 bases, and 12 bases separated the two germline ends. CDR1 is LGHDT and CDR2 is YNNKEL in the germline V gene (reference sequence). The CDR3 is made up of 13 amino acids. This CDR3 reads CASSQDYPRGAFF. DNA for the CDR3: TGTGCCAGCAGCCAAGATTACCCTAGGGGAGCTTTCTTT.

The chain combines TRBV6-5 with TRBJ1-3; D is unresolved. The germline V gene has CDR1 MNHEY and CDR2 SVGAGI. Trimming left V 6 bases short and J 7 bases short, with 13 bases between. This CDR3 is 13 amino acids long. This chain's CDR3 is CASSPGSRNTIYF. The CDR3 nucleotides are TGTGCCAGCAGCCCCGGTTCGCGGAACACCATATATTTT.

V gene TRBV30 combines with J gene TRBJ1-1; D is uncertain. Germline V gene lookup returns CDR1 GTSNPN and CDR2 SVGIG (reference sequence). The CDR3 consists of 14 residues. The ends were cut back, 2 bases at V and 8 bases at J, with 18 bases in the middle. The CDR3 DNA is TGTGCCTGGAGTCCACTAAGTACCCTTATGGAAGCTTTCTTT. Protein sequence: CAWSPLSTLMEAFF.

The chain has TRBV18 and TRBJ2-5, with D possibly TRBD2 on 5 matching bases. This CDR3 is built from 15 residues. Germline V gene sequence: CDR1 KGHSH, CDR2 LQKENI. The ends were cut back, 0 bases at V and 5 bases at J, with 13 bases in the middle. In DNA form, the CDR3 reads TGTGCCAGCTCACCACCATCCCTCGGAGGTGAGACCCAGTACTTC. Protein sequence: CASSPPSLGGETQYF.